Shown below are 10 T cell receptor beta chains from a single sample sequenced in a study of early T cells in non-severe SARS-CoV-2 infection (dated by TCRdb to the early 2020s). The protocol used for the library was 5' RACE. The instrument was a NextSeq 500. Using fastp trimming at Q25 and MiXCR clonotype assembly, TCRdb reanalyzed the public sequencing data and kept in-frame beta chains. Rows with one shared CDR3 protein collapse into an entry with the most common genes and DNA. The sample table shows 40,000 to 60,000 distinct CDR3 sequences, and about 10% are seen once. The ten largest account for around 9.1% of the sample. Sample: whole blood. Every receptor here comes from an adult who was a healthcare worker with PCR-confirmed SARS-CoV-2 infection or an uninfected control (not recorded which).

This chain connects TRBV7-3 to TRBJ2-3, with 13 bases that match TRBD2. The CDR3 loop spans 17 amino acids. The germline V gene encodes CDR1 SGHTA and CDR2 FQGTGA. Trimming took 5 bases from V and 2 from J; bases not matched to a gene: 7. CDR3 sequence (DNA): TGTGCCAGCAGCCCCGGGGGACTAGCGGGGCACACAGATACGCAGTATTTT. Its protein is CASSPGGLAGHTDTQYF. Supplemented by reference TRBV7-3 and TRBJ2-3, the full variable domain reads GAGVSQTPSNKVTEKGKYVELRCDPISGHTALYWYRQSLGQGPEFLIYFQGTGAADDSGLPNDRFFAVRPEGSVSTLKIQRTERGDSAVYLCASSPGGLAGHTDTQYFGPGTRLTVL.

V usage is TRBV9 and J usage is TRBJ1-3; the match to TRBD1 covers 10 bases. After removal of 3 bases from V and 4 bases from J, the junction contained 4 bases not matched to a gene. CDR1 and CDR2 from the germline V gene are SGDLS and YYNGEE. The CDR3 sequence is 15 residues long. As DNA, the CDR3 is TGTGCCAGCAGCGGACAGGGGGCAGAGGGAAACACCATATATTTT. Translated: CASSGQGAEGNTIYF.

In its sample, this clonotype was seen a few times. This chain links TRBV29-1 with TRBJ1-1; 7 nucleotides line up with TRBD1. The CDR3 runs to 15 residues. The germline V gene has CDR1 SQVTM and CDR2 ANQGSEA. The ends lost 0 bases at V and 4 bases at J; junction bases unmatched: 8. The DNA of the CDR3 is TGCAGCGTTGAAGACCCCACCAGGGACAGCACTGAAGCTTTCTTT. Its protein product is CSVEDPTRDSTEAFF.

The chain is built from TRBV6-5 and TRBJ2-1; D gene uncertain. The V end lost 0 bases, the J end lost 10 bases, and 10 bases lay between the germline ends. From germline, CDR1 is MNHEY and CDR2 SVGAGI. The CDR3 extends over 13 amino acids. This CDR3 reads CASSYSQLSEQFF. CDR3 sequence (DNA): TGTGCCAGCAGTTACTCTCAGCTTTCGGAGCAGTTCTTC.

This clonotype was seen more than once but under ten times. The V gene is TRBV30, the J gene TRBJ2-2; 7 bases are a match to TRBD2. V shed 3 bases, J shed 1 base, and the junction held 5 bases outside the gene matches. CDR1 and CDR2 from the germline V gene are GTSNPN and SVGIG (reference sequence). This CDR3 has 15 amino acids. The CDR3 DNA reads TGTGCCTGGAGGAGAAGCGGGGTGAACACCGGGGAGCTGTTTTTT. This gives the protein CAWRRSGVNTGELFF.

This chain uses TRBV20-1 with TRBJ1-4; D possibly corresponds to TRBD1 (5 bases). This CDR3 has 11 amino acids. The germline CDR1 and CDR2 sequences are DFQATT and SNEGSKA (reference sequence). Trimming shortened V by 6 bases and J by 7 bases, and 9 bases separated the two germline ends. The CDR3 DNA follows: TGCAGTGCCGCGAGGGGTGAAAAACTGTTTTTT. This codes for CSAARGEKLFF.

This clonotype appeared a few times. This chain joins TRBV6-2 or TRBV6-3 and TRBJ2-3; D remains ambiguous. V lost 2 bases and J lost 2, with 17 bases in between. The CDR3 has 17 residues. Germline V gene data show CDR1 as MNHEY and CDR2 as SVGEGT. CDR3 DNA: TGTGCCAGCAGTTACCCCACCACCGCAGGAATCACAGATACGCAGTATTTT. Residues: CASSYPTTAGITDTQYF.

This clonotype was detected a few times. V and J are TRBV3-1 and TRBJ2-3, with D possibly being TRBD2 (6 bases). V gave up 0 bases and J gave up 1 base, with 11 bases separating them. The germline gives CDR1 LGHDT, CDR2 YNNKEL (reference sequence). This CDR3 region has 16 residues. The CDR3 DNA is TGTGCCAGCAGCCAAGACGCGGGATATGGCACAGATACGCAGTATTTT. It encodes CASSQDAGYGTDTQYF.

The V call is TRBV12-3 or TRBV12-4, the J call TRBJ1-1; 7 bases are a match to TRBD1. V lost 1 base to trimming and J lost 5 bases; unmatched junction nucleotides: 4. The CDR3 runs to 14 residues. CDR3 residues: CASSLGDRGTEAFF. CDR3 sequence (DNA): TGTGCCAGCAGTTTAGGGGACAGAGGGACTGAAGCTTTCTTT.

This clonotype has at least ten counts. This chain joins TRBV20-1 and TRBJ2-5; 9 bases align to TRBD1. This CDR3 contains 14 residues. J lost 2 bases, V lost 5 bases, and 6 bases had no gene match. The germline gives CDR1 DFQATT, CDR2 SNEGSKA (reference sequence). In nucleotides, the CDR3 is TGCAGTGCTCCCGTCGGACAGGGGCAAGAGACCCAGTACTTC. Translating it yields CSAPVGQGQETQYF.